The rows below give T cell receptor beta chains drawn from one sample of a study of blood T cell repertoires in COVID-19. Measured with immunoSEQ multiplex PCR; TCRdb has only the in-frame clones, and not every one. This table has roughly 150,000 clones, approximately 90% appearing once. The sample was peripheral blood. The receptor set was obtained from a human donor in a cohort sampled during active COVID-19. CDR3s include the opening cysteine and the closing phenylalanine or tryptophan. The D gene is left open where the match is weak. Clone size is given for some rows only: seen once, a few or many times, or a class if the clone is expanded.

d_call j_call clone_size v_call cdr3_nt cdr3_aa
- TRBJ2-7 - TRBV19 TGTGCCAGTAGTATCACAGTGGCAGGACTTGACGAGCAGTACTTC CASSITVAGLDEQYF
TRBD2 TRBJ2-7 - TRBV7-7 TGTGCTAGCAGCTTTTTTAGATCTAGCGGGAGGGCTACCTACGAGCAGTACTTC CASSFFRSSGRATYEQYF
TRBD1 TRBJ1-2 - TRBV7-9 TGTGCCAGCAGCCCCCGGGACAGGGAGGACTATGGCTACACCTTC CASSPRDREDYGYTF
TRBD1 TRBJ1-6 - TRBV6-6 TGTGCCAGCAGTTTTCGACAGGGGGGGCATTCACCCCTCCACTTT CASSFRQGGHSPLHF
- TRBJ2-7 - TRBV3-1/TRBV3-2 TGTGCCAGCAGCCAAGGGGGAGCGGAGAACTACGAGCAGTACTTC CASSQGGAENYEQYF
TRBD1 TRBJ1-1 - TRBV2 TGTGCCAGCAGTGTTTGGTCAGGGGGGTTGAACACTGAAGCTTTCTTT CASSVWSGGLNTEAFF
TRBD1 TRBJ1-1 - TRBV19 TGTGCCAGTAGCAGGGACAGGCGGAACACTGAAGCTTTCTTT CASSRDRRNTEAFF
TRBD2 TRBJ2-3 - TRBV19 TGTGCCAGTAGTACTAGCGGGTGGAGCACAGATACGCAGTATTTT CASSTSGWSTDTQYF
TRBD2 TRBJ2-7 - TRBV30 TGTGCCTGGAGTTCCCCGGGGGGGTCCACCCATTCGGAGCAGTACTTC CAWSSPGGSTHSEQYF
TRBD1 TRBJ1-6 - TRBV28 TGTGCCAGCAGTCTCCGGACAGGCCGGGATTATAATTCACCCCTCCACTTT CASSLRTGRDYNSPLHF
TRBD2 TRBJ2-1 - TRBV5-1 TGCGCCAGCAGCTTTCAAATCACTAGCGGGAGGGCCTATGAGCAGTTCTTC CASSFQITSGRAYEQFF
- TRBJ2-7 - TRBV28 TGTGCCAGCAGTCCTAGCTCCTACGAGCAGTACTTC CASSPSSYEQYF
- TRBJ1-2 - TRBV30 TGTGCCTGGAGTGTAGGTGGCAGGAACTATGGCTACACCTTC CAWSVGGRNYGYTF
- TRBJ2-7 few TRBV18 TGTGCCAGCTCACCGGGGACGGGACACTACGAGCAGTACTTC CASSPGTGHYEQYF
- TRBJ2-1 - TRBV19 TGTGCCAGCTCCTACGTAAATGAGCAGTTCTTC CASSYVNEQFF
TRBD1 TRBJ2-7 - TRBV3-1/TRBV3-2 TGTGCCAGCAGCGATGAGGGGGCGAGGAACGAGCAGTACTTC CASSDEGARNEQYF
- TRBJ1-1 - TRBV5-1 TGCGCCAGCAGCTTAACAGGGTTTAACACTGAAGCTTTCTTT CASSLTGFNTEAFF
- TRBJ1-4 once TRBV4-2 TGTGCCAGCAGCCAAGATGGCGGGAATGAAAAACTGTTTTTT CASSQDGGNEKLFF
- TRBJ2-1 once TRBV21-1 TGTGCCAGCGAATTCGGGACTGCCCCCGTTGTGTACAATGAGCAGTTCTTC CASEFGTAPVVYNEQFF
TRBD1 TRBJ1-2 - TRBV5-1 TGCGCCAGCAGCTTGGGATTGGGACAGGGAATAGGTAATGGCTACACCTTC CASSLGLGQGIGNGYTF
TRBD1 TRBJ1-4 - TRBV5-8 TGTGCCAGCACTCGGGACAGGGGAGGGACTAATGAAAAACTGTTTTTT CASTRDRGGTNEKLFF
TRBD1 TRBJ1-2 once TRBV5-6 TGTGCCAGCAGCCCTGCCGGGACAGGGACAATCGATGGCTACACCTTC CASSPAGTGTIDGYTF
- TRBJ1-1 - TRBV7-8 TGTGCCAGCAGCGCCGGGGGGGCAATGAACACTGAAGCTTTCTTT CASSAGGAMNTEAFF
- TRBJ2-5 - TRBV20-1 TGCAGTGCTAGATCCCGGGAGACCCAGTACTTC CSARSRETQYF
TRBD2 TRBJ2-6 - TRBV19 TGTGCCAGTAGCCCAGGGGCGGGAGGATCTGGGGCCAACGTCCTGACTTTC CASSPGAGGSGANVLTF
- TRBJ2-7 few TRBV30 TGTGCCTGGAGTGTAGGGGGGGTCTACGAGCAGTACTTC CAWSVGGVYEQYF
TRBD2 TRBJ2-5 - TRBV11-2 TGTGCCAGCAGCCTGAATAGCGGGAGAAATTTAGAGACCCAGTACTTC CASSLNSGRNLETQYF
- TRBJ1-2 few TRBV7-9 TGTGCCAGCAGCTTAGCTGGGGCCGGGGGCTACACCTTC CASSLAGAGGYTF
- TRBJ1-4 - TRBV2 TGTGCCAGCAGTGGGTCCCTAGATATGAGGAAACTGTTTTTT CASSGSLDMRKLFF
- TRBJ2-7 - TRBV24-1 TGTGCCACCAGTGCCAGGACAGAGCCCTACGAGCAGTACTTC CATSARTEPYEQYF
- TRBJ1-4 - TRBV6-5 TGTGCCAGCAGTTCGACTGCAACTAATGAAAAACTGTTTTTT CASSSTATNEKLFF
- TRBJ2-7 - TRBV29-1 TGCAGCGTTGTCCGCGGGGCGGTCGAGCAGTACTTC CSVVRGAVEQYF
- TRBJ1-1 once TRBV28 TGTGCCAGCAGTTTACCGGACAGCCGCATGAACACTGAAGCTTTCTTT CASSLPDSRMNTEAFF
- TRBJ2-5 - TRBV7-8 TGTGCCAGCAGCTCCCAACAAGAGACCCAGTACTTC CASSSQQETQYF
- TRBJ1-2 - TRBV29-1 TGCAGCGTTGAAGGTGTTGGAGGCCAGGCCCTTTATTATGGCTACACCTTC CSVEGVGGQALYYGYTF
TRBD1 TRBJ1-4 - TRBV28 TGTGCCAGCGGGACAGGGAATGAAAAACTGTTTTTT CASGTGNEKLFF
- TRBJ2-1 - TRBV6-5 TGTGCCACCACCCGGGGGGCAGCTACAGACAATGAGCAGTTCTTC CATTRGAATDNEQFF